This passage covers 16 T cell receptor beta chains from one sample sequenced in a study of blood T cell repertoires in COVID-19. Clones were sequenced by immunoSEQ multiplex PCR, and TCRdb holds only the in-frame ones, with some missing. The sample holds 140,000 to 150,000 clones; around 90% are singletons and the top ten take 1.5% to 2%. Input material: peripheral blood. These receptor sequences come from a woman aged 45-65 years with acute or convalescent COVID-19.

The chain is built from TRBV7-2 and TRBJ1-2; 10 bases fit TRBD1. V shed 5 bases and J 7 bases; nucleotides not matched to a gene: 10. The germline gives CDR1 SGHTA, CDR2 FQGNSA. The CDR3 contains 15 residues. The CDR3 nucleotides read TGTGCCAGCAGCAGAATGACCGGGACAGGGGTTGGCTACACCTTC. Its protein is CASSRMTGTGVGYTF.

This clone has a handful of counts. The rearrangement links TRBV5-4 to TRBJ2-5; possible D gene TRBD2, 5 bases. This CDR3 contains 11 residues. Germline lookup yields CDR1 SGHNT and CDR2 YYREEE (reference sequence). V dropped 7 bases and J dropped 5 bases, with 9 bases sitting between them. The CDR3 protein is CASHRGETQYF. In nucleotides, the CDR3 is TGTGCCAGCCATCGGGGTGAGACCCAGTACTTC.

The CDR3 reads CASSLGGDFYEQYF. CDR3 in DNA: TGTGCCAGCAGCTTGGGCGGGGATTTCTACGAGCAGTACTTC. V and J are TRBV5-6 and TRBJ2-7, with a possible D match to TRBD2 (6 bases). Per germline, CDR1 SGHDT and CDR2 YYEEEE. The CDR3 runs 14 residues. V lost 0 bases to trimming and J lost 3 bases, with 10 bases between them.

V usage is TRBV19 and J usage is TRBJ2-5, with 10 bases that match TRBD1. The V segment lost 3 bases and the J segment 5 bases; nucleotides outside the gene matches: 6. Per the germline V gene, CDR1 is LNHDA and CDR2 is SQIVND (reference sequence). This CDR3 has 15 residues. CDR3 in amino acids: CASSISGQGTETQYF. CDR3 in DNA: TGTGCCAGTAGTATTTCGGGACAGGGGACTGAGACCCAGTACTTC.

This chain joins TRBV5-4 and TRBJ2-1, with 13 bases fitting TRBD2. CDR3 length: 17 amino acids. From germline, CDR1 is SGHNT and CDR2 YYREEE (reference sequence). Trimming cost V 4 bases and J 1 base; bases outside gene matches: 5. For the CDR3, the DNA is TGTGCCAGCAGCCGGACTAGCGGGGGCCTTTCCTACAATGAGCAGTTCTTC. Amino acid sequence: CASSRTSGGLSYNEQFF.

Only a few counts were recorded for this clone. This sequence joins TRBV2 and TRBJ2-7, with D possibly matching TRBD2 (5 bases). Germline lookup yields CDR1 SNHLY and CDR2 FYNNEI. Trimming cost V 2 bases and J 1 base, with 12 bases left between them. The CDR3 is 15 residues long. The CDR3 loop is CASSESGMGSYEQYF. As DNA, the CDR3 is TGTGCCAGCAGTGAATCCGGGATGGGGTCCTACGAGCAGTACTTC. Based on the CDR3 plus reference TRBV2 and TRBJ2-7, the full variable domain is EPEVTQTPSHQVTQMGQEVILRCVPISNHLYFYWYRQILGQKVEFLVSFYNNEISEKSEIFDDQFSVERPDGSNFTLKIRSTKLEDSAMYFCASSESGMGSYEQYFGPGTRLTVT.

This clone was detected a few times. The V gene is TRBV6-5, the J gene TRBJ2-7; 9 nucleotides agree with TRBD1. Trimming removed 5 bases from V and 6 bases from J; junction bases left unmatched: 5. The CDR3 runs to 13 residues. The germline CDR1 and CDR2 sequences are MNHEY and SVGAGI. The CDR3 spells CASSPQGAGEQYF. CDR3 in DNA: TGTGCCAGCAGTCCACAGGGGGCGGGCGAGCAGTACTTC.

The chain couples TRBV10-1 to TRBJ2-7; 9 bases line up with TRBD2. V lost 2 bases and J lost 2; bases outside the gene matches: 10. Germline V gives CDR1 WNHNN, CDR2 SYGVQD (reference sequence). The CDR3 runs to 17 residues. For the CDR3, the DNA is TGCGCCAGCAGTGAGGGGGGAGGAAGCGGGAGGCCCTACGAGCAGTACTTC. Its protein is CASSEGGGSGRPYEQYF.

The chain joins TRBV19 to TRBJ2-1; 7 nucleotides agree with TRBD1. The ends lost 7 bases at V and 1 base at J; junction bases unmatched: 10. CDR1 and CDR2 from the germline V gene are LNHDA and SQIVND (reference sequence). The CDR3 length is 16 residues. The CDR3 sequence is CASKAYQGESYNEQFF. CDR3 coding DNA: TGTGCCAGTAAAGCTTATCAGGGGGAGTCCTACAATGAGCAGTTCTTC. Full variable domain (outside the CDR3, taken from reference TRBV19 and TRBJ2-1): DGGITQSPKYLFRKEGQNVTLSCEQNLNHDAMYWYRQDPGQGLRLIYYSQIVNDFQKGDIAEGYSVSREKKESFPLTVTSAQKNPTAFYLCASKAYQGESYNEQFFGPGTRLTVL.

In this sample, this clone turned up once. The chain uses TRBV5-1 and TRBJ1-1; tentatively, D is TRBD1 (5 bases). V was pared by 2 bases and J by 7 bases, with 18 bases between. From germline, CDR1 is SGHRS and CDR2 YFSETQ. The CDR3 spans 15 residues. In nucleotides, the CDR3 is TGCGCCAGCAGCTTACAAGGTACTCCCAGGGTTGAAGCTTTCTTT. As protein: CASSLQGTPRVEAFF.

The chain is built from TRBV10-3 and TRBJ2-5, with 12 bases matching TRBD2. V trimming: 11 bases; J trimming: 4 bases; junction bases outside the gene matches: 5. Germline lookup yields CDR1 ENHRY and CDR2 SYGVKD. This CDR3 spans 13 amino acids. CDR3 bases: TGTGCCGCCCAACTAGCGGGAGGAGAGACCCAGTACTTC. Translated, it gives CAAQLAGGETQYF.

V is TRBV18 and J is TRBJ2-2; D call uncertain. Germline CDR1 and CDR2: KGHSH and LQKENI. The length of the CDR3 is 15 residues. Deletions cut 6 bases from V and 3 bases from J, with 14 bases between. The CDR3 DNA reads TGTGCCAGCTCCCTTAGAACCTCGGACACCGGGGAGCTGTTTTTT. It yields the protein CASSLRTSDTGELFF.

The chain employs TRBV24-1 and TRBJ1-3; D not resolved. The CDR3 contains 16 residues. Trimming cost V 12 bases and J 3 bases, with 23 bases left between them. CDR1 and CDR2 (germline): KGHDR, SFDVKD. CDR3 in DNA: TGTGCCTGCTTAAAAACAGCCGTATCTCATGGAAACACCATATATTTT. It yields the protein CACLKTAVSHGNTIYF.

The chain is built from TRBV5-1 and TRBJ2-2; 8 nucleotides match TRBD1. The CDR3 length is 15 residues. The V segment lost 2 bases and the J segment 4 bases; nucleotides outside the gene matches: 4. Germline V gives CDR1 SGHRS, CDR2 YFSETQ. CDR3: CASSLATGGTGELFF. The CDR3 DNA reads TGCGCCAGCAGCTTAGCCACAGGGGGCACCGGGGAGCTGTTTTTT.

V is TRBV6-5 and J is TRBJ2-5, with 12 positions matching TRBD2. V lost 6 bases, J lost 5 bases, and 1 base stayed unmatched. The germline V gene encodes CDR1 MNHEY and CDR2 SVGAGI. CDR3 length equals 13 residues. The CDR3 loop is CASRLAGGETQYF. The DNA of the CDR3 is TGTGCCAGCAGGCTAGCGGGGGGGGAGACCCAGTACTTC.

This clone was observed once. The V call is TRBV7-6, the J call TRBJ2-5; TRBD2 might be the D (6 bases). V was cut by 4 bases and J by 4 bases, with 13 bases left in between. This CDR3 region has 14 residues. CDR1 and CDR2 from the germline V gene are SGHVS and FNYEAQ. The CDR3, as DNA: TGTGCCAGCAGCTGGGGACTGGGGGGAGAGACCCAGTACTTC. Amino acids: CASSWGLGGETQYF.